Shown below are 25 T cell receptor beta chains from a single sample sequenced in a study of blood T cell repertoires in COVID-19. Profiled with immunoSEQ multiplex PCR; TCRdb holds only in-frame clones, not every one. Of about 240,000 clones listed, approximately 78% were seen once; the top ten hold around 11%. The source material was peripheral blood. These TCRs come from a woman aged 55-69 years with active or convalescent COVID-19.

The gene calls are TRBV18 and TRBJ2-5, with D possibly TRBD2 on 5 matching bases. CDR1 is KGHSH and CDR2 is LQKENI in the germline V gene. Trimming shortened V by 0 bases and J by 5 bases, and 10 bases separated the two germline ends. The CDR3 contains 14 residues. CDR3 sequence: CASSPPEGWETQYF. In DNA form, the CDR3 reads TGTGCCAGCTCACCACCTGAGGGTTGGGAGACCCAGTACTTC.

This clone was found once. The chain recombines TRBV7-9 with TRBJ2-7, with 8 bases identical to TRBD1. The germline CDR1 and CDR2 sequences are SEHNR and FQNEAQ (reference sequence). Trimming at V came to 2 bases and at J to 5 bases, leaving 5 bases not matched to a gene. This CDR3 has 14 residues. CDR3 bases: TGTGCCAGCAGCTTAATGGAGGGACAGGACGAGCAGTACTTC. Residues: CASSLMEGQDEQYF.

The chain combines TRBV19 with TRBJ2-7; TRBD1 matches at 7 bases. The V gene end was trimmed by 4 bases and the J gene end by 0 bases; junction bases not matched to a gene: 6. Germline CDR1 LNHDA, CDR2 SQIVND (reference sequence). This CDR3 region has 15 residues. The CDR3 sequence is CASSKTGSSSYEQYF. Written as DNA, the CDR3 is TGTGCCAGTAGTAAGACAGGGAGTAGCTCCTACGAGCAGTACTTC.

The chain recombines TRBV7-9 with TRBJ1-2; D is perhaps TRBD1 (6 bases). Germline V lookup: CDR1 SEHNR, CDR2 FQNEAQ (reference sequence). The CDR3 is made up of 17 amino acids. Trimming removed 6 bases from V and 3 bases from J, with 23 bases in between. CDR3 residues: CASSSRGGLPGDYGYTF. The DNA for the CDR3 is TGTGCCAGCAGTTCCCGGGGGGGGCTCCCCGGGGACTATGGCTACACCTTC. The whole variable domain, remainder taken from reference TRBV7-9 and TRBJ1-2, is DTGVSQNPRHKITKRGQNVTFRCDPISEHNRLYWYRQTLGQGPEFLTYFQNEAQLEKSRLLSDRFSAERPKGSFSTLEIQRTEQGDSAMYLCASSSRGGLPGDYGYTFGSGTRLTVV.

Comment on this clone: At one of its ends the junction is not consistent with the germline gene, which may arise from a read error. This chain connects TRBV7-6 to TRBJ1-2; TRBD1 is a possible D gene (5 bases). This CDR3 comprises 14 residues. Germline lookup yields CDR1 SGHVS and CDR2 FNYEAQ. The CDR3 DNA follows: TGTGCCAGCTGCTTAGAGGGACTTGGAGGGGGCTACACCTTC. Amino acids: CASCLEGLGGGYTF.

This clone was seen once. CDR3 coding DNA: TGTGCCACCTCGGCGGGTCCCCTATCCTATGGCTACACCTTC. Its protein product is CATSAGPLSYGYTF. V gene TRBV19 combines with J gene TRBJ1-2; the D is unclear. Per germline, CDR1 LNHDA and CDR2 SQIVND (reference sequence). The CDR3 runs 14 residues. V was shortened by 10 bases and J by 4 bases, with 19 bases between the two germline ends.

This rearrangement joins TRBV5-8 to TRBJ2-2; TRBD2 is a possible D gene (7 bases). Germline loops: CDR1 SGHTS, CDR2 YDEGEE. V was cut by 4 bases and J by 0 bases, with 19 bases left in between. CDR3 length: 18 residues. The CDR3 here is CASSHYFGGPSNTGELFF. CDR3 in DNA: TGTGCCAGCAGCCATTACTTCGGGGGGCCTTCGAACACCGGGGAGCTGTTTTTT. The variable domain in full, with the rest retrieved from reference TRBV5-8 and TRBJ2-2, is EAGVTQSPTHLIKTRGQQATLRCSPISGHTSVYWYQQALGLGLQFLLWYDEGEERNRGNFPPRFSGRQFPNYSSELNVNALELEDSALYLCASSHYFGGPSNTGELFFGEGSRLTVL.

The sample holds one count of this clone. This rearrangement joins TRBV19 to TRBJ2-2; D call uncertain. Germline V gene data show CDR1 as LNHDA and CDR2 as SQIVND (reference sequence). This CDR3 spans 13 amino acids. The V end lost 2 bases, the J end lost 2 bases, and 3 bases lay between the germline ends. The CDR3 sequence is CASSIQNTGELFF. CDR3 DNA: TGTGCCAGTAGTATACAAAACACCGGGGAGCTGTTTTTT.

The chain is built from TRBV5-1 and TRBJ1-3; 7 bases map to TRBD1. CDR3 length: 14 amino acids. Unmatched junction bases numbered 3, after V lost 3 bases and J lost 3 bases. Germline values: CDR1 SGHRS, CDR2 YFSETQ. CDR3 amino acids: CASSWRTGGNTIYF. The CDR3, as DNA: TGCGCCAGCAGCTGGAGGACAGGTGGAAACACCATATATTTT.

V gene TRBV2 combines with J gene TRBJ2-2, with a tentative D call TRBD1 (5 bases). CDR1 SNHLY and CDR2 FYNNEI come from the germline V gene. The length of the CDR3 is 13 residues. Trimming left V 5 bases short and J 7 bases short, with 11 bases between. The DNA of the CDR3 is TGTGCCAGCAGTAAACAGGAGCACGGGGAGCTGTTTTTT. Translation: CASSKQEHGELFF.

This clone was observed a few times. V and J are TRBV2 and TRBJ1-1; 8 bases line up with TRBD1. J gave up 0 bases and V 6 bases, and 6 bases lay outside the gene matches. CDR1 is SNHLY and CDR2 is FYNNEI in the germline V gene. CDR3 length equals 15 residues. The CDR3 is CASRDRQGMNTEAFF. The DNA of the CDR3 is TGTGCCAGCAGGGATCGACAGGGGATGAACACTGAAGCTTTCTTT.

This sequence joins TRBV11-2 and TRBJ1-6; 7 bases align to TRBD1. Germline V gives CDR1 SGHAT, CDR2 FQNNGV. Losses at the gene ends were 8 bases for V and 13 bases for J; bases not matched to a gene: 14. The CDR3 is made up of 14 amino acids. As DNA, the CDR3 is TGTGCCAGCGGGCCGGGACAGTGGCACTCTCCCCTCCACTTT. Translated, it gives CASGPGQWHSPLHF.

The CDR3 region is CASSPGDGGAAEQYF. CDR3 DNA sequence: TGTGCCAGCAGCCCCGGGGACGGGGGGGCGGCCGAGCAGTACTTC. The chain carries TRBV9 and TRBJ2-7; 8 nucleotides align to TRBD2. Germline V gene lookup returns CDR1 SGDLS and CDR2 YYNGEE. The CDR3 runs 15 residues. After removal of 4 bases from V and 6 bases from J, the junction contained 12 bases not matched to a gene. Full variable domain (missing parts from reference TRBV9 and TRBJ2-7): DSGVTQTPKHLITATGQRVTLRCSPRSGDLSVYWYQQSLDQGLQFLIQYYNGEERAKGNILERFSAQQFPDLHSELNLSSLELGDSALYFCASSPGDGGAAEQYFGPGTRLTVT.

This clone has only one observation. The rearrangement uses TRBV6-6 and TRBJ1-6; perhaps TRBD1 as D (5 bases). CDR1 is MNHNY and CDR2 is SVGAGI in the germline V gene (reference sequence). The CDR3 covers 14 residues. V lost 4 bases, J lost 9 bases, and 13 bases lay in between. The CDR3: CASSSAGTTSPLHF. The CDR3 bases are TGTGCCAGCAGTTCGGCGGGGACCACTTCACCCCTCCACTTT.

The chain links TRBV7-8 to TRBJ2-1; D possibly corresponds to TRBD1 (6 bases). The CDR3 contains 15 residues. The V gene lost 5 bases and the J gene lost 3 bases, with 14 bases spanning the gap. Germline CDR1 is SGHVS and CDR2 is FQNEAQ. CDR3: CASSTAPGHYNEQFF. CDR3 coding DNA: TGTGCCAGCAGCACCGCCCCGGGACACTACAATGAGCAGTTCTTC.

A remark on this clone: Additional DNA sequences in this sample encode the identical CDR3. The CDR3, as DNA: TGCAGGGGTGGAGACGGCTATGGCTACACCTTC. Protein: CRGGDGYGYTF. The V gene is TRBV20-1, the J gene TRBJ1-2; D is uncertain. The germline CDR1 and CDR2 sequences are DFQATT and SNEGSKA (reference sequence). The CDR3 totals 11 residues.

This chain connects TRBV9 to TRBJ1-4; maybe TRBD1 (6 bases). V lost 0 bases, J lost 7 bases, and 19 bases lay in between. CDR1 is SGDLS, CDR2 YYNGEE, per germline. The CDR3 contains 17 residues. The CDR3 protein is CASSVGGHRAAGEKLFF. In nucleotides, the CDR3 is TGTGCCAGCAGCGTAGGAGGCCACAGGGCAGCCGGTGAAAAACTGTTTTTT.

The chain uses TRBV19 and TRBJ1-1; D unresolved. The CDR3 is 11 amino acids. Germline V gene data show CDR1 as LNHDA and CDR2 as SQIVND (reference sequence). V was shortened by 9 bases and J by 3 bases, with 8 bases between the two germline ends. The CDR3 loop is CASIRYTEAFF. DNA of the CDR3: TGTGCCAGCATTAGATACACTGAAGCTTTCTTT.

The J gene is TRBJ2-1, the V gene TRBV24-1; 7 bases match TRBD2. This CDR3 spans 11 amino acids. Germline-derived CDR1 and CDR2 are KGHDR and SFDVKD. The V segment lost 9 bases and the J segment 9 bases; nucleotides outside the gene matches: 4. The CDR3 sequence is CATGAGVEQFF. The CDR3 region has the DNA TGTGCCACCGGGGCGGGGGTTGAGCAGTTCTTC.

The rearrangement links TRBV12-3 or TRBV12-4 to TRBJ1-2, with D uncertain. This CDR3 spans 13 amino acids. V shed 2 bases and J shed 1 base, with 5 bases lying between them. The CDR3 spells CASSLQVNYGYTF. CDR3 DNA sequence: TGTGCCAGCAGTTTACAGGTTAACTATGGCTACACCTTC.

V is TRBV5-8 and J is TRBJ1-6; D is unclear. V was cut by 4 bases and J by 8 bases, with 10 bases left in between. Germline CDR1 and CDR2: SGHTS and YDEGEE. The CDR3 has 13 amino acids. CDR3 in DNA: TGTGCCAGCAGCGAGGCAGCTTATTCACCCCTCCACTTT. This sequence encodes CASSEAAYSPLHF.

This clone has a single count. The chain joins TRBV7-3 to TRBJ1-2; 9 nucleotides match TRBD1. This CDR3 has 17 residues. Germline lookup yields CDR1 SGHTA and CDR2 FQGTGA. V shed 3 bases, J shed 0 bases, and the junction held 8 bases outside the gene matches. The CDR3 nucleotides are TGTGCCAGCAGCTTGGGGACAGGGAAAGGGCCTAACTATGGCTACACCTTC. Its protein product is CASSLGTGKGPNYGYTF.

The chain recombines TRBV7-9 with TRBJ1-1; 8 nucleotides line up with TRBD1. The CDR3 loop spans 15 amino acids. V lost 3 bases, J lost 1 base, and 4 bases stayed unmatched. The germline CDR1 and CDR2 sequences are SEHNR and FQNEAQ (reference sequence). CDR3 residues: CASSFRTGTNTEAFF. The CDR3 DNA follows: TGTGCCAGCAGCTTCCGGACAGGGACGAACACTGAAGCTTTCTTT.

This clone was seen only once. V usage is TRBV10-2 and J usage is TRBJ1-3; 9 bases match TRBD1. The trim removed 10 bases at V and 11 bases at J, leaving 12 bases unmatched. The CDR3 is 13 residues long. Germline CDR1 and CDR2: WSHSY and SAAADI. CDR3 protein: CATHTRTGAAIYF. In nucleotides, the CDR3 is TGCGCCACCCATACCCGGACAGGGGCGGCCATATATTTT.

The chain links TRBV2 to TRBJ1-2; no definite D call. Germline CDR1 reads SNHLY; CDR2 reads FYNNEI. This CDR3 contains 12 residues. Trimming shortened V by 10 bases and J by 4 bases, and 13 bases separated the two germline ends. As DNA, the CDR3 is TGTGCCAACAAACGGGAGGGCTATGGCTACACCTTC. Its protein is CANKREGYGYTF.